This TCR beta chain was obtained from a study of T cell changes during pregnancy in multiple sclerosis. Clones were read by immunoSEQ multiplex PCR, and TCRdb kept only the in-frame ones, dropping some. Here the sample spans 35,000 to 50,000 clones, about 90% being singletons. V was trimmed by 4 bases and J by 8 bases, leaving 18 bases between them. This CDR3 region has 15 residues. Germline V CDR1 and CDR2: SGHDT, YYEEEE. The TCR originated in a female donor in good health, enrolled as a control in a pregnancy study. Material: CD4+ T cells from peripheral blood mononuclear cells, obtained in the third trimester of pregnancy. This chain uses TRBV5-6 with TRBJ1-4; D is ambiguous. The CDR3 coding sequence is TGTGCCAGCAGCCAACTCCGGGGTTATAACGAAAAACTGTTTTTT. It translates to CASSQLRGYNEKLFF. Combining the CDR3 with reference TRBV5-6 and TRBJ1-4 gives the whole variable domain DAGVTQSPTHLIKTRGQQVTLRCSPKSGHDTVSWYQQALGQGPQFIFQYYEEEERQRGNFPDRFSGHQFPNYSSELNVNALLLGDSALYLCASSQLRGYNEKLFFGSGTQLSVL.